This T cell receptor beta chain was recorded in a study of shared clonotypes between healthy human individuals. The CDR3 is made up of 13 amino acids. The V and J ends lost 3 bases and 9 bases, in that order; junction bases with no gene match: 10. Germline-derived CDR1 and CDR2 are GTSNPN and SVGIG (reference sequence). Generated by immunoSEQ multiplex PCR, the TCRdb table keeps only in-frame clones and is missing some. The data show 490,000 or so clones, around 80% seen once. The sequencing input was PBMCs. The source of this sequence is a middle-aged woman in good health. Some clones in this sample may be carry-over from other donors' samples. The chain couples TRBV30 to TRBJ2-7; 8 bases agree with TRBD2. CDR3 protein: CAWREAGALVQYF. CDR3 coding DNA: TGTGCCTGGAGGGAAGCGGGGGCCCTTGTGCAGTACTTC.